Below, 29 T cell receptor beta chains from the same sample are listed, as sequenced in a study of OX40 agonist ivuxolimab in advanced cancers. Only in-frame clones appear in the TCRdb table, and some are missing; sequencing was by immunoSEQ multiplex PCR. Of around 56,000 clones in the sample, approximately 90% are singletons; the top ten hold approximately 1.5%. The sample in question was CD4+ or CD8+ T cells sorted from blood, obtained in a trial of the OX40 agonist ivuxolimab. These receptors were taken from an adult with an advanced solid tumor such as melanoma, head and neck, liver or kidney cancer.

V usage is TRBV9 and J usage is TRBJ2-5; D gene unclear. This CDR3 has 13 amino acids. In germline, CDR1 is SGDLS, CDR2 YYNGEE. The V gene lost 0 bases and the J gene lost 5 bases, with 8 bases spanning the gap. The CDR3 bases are TGTGCCAGCAGCGTAGGGGTGGGGGAGACCCAGTACTTC. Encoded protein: CASSVGVGETQYF.

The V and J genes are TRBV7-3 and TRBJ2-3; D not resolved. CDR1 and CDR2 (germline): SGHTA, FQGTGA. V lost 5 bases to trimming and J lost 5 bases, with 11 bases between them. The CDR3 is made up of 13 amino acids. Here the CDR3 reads CASSPTPKDTQYF. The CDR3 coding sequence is TGTGCCAGCAGCCCCACCCCCAAAGATACGCAGTATTTT.

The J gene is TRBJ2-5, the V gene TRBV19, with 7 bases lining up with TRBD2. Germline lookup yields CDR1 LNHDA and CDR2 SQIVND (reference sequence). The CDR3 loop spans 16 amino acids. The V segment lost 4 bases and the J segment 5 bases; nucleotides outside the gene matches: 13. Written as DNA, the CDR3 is TGTGCCAGTAGTACCTCCGGGGCGGGAGTCCGGGAGACCCAGTACTTC. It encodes CASSTSGAGVRETQYF.

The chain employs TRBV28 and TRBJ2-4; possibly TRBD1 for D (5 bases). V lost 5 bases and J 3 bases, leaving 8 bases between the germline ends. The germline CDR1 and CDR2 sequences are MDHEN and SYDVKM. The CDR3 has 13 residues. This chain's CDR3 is CASSTGIKNIQYF. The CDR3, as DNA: TGTGCCAGCAGTACAGGTATCAAAAACATTCAGTACTTC. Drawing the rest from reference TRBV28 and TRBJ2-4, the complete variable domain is DVKVTQSSRYLVKRTGEKVFLECVQDMDHENMFWYRQDPGLGLRLIYFSYDVKMKEKGDIPEGYSVSREKKERFSLILESASTNQTSMYLCASSTGIKNIQYFGAGTRLSVL.

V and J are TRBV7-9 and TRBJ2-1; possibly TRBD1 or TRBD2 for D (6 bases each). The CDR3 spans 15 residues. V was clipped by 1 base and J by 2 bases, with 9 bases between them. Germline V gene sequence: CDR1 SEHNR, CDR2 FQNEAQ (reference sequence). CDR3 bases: TGTGCCAGCAGCTTAGTCGGGGGCCCCTACAATGAGCAGTTCTTC. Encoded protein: CASSLVGGPYNEQFF.

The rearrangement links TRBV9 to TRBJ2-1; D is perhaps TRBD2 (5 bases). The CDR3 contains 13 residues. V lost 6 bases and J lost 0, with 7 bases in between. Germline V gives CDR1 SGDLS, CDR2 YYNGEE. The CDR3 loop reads CASTRGSYNEQFF. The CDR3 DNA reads TGTGCCAGCACCCGGGGCTCCTACAATGAGCAGTTCTTC.

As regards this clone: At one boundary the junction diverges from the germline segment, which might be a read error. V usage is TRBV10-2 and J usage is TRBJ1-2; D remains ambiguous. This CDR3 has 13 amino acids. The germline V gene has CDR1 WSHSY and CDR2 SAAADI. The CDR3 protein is CASTESANYGYTF. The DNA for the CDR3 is TGCGCCAGCACTGAGTCAGCTAACTATGGCTACACCTTC.

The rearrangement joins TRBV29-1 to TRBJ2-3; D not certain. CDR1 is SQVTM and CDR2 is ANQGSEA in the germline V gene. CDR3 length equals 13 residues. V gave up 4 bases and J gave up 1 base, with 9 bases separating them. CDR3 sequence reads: CSVAGSGTDTQYF. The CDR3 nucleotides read TGCAGCGTTGCTGGGTCAGGCACAGATACGCAGTATTTT.

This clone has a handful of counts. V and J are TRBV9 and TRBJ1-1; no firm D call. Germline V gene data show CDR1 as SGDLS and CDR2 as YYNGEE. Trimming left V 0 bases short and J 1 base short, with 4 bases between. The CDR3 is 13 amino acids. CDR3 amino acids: CASSVAQNTEAFF. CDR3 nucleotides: TGTGCCAGCAGCGTAGCCCAGAACACTGAAGCTTTCTTT.

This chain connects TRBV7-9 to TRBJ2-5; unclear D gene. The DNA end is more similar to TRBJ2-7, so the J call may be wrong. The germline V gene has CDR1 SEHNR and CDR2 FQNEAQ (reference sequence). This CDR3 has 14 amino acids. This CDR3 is CASSLDSRYDEQYF. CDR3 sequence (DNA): TGTGCCAGCAGCTTAGATTCTAGGTACGACGAGCAGTACTTC.

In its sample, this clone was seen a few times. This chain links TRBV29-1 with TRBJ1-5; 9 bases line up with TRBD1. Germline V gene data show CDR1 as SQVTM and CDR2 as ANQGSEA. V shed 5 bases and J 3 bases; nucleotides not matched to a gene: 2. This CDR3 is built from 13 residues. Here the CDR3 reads CSVRDRDNQPQHF. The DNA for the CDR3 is TGCAGCGTTCGGGACAGGGACAATCAGCCCCAGCATTTT.

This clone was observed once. The CDR3 spells CASRPTGGPQPQHF. CDR3 in DNA: TGTGCCAGCAGACCGACAGGGGGACCTCAGCCCCAGCATTTT. This chain links TRBV6-1 with TRBJ1-5; 9 bases match TRBD1. CDR3 length equals 14 residues. J was trimmed by 6 bases and V by 6 bases; bases with no gene match: 6. From germline, CDR1 is MNHNS and CDR2 SASEGT.

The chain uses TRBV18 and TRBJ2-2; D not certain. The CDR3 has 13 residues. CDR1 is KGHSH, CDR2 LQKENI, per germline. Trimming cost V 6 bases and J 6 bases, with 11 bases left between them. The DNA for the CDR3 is TGTGCCAGCTCCCCTGACGCGCCCGGGGAGCTGTTTTTT. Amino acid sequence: CASSPDAPGELFF.

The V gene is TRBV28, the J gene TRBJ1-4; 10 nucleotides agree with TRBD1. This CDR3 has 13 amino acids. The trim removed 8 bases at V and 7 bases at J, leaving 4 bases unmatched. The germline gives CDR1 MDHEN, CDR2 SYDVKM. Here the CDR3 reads CASLRDRGEKLFF. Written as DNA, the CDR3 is TGTGCCAGCCTCCGGGACAGGGGTGAAAAACTGTTTTTT.

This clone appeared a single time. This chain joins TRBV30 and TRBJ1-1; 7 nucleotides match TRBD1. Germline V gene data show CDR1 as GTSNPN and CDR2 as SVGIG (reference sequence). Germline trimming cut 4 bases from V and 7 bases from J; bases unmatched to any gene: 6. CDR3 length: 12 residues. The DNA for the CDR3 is TGTGCCTGGACTCGACAGGGTCGTGAAGCTTTCTTT. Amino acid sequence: CAWTRQGREAFF.

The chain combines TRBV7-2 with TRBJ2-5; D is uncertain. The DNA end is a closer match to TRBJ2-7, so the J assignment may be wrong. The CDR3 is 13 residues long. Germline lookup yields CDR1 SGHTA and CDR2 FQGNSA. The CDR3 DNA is TGTGCCAGCAGCTTTTTTACTTCCTACGAGCAGTACTTC. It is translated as CASSFFTSYEQYF.

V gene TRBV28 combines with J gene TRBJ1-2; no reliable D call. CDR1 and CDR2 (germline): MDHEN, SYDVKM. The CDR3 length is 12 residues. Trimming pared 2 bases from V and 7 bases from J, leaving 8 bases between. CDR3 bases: TGTGCCAGCAGTTTAGGTAGGGTTGGCTACACCTTC. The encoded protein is CASSLGRVGYTF.

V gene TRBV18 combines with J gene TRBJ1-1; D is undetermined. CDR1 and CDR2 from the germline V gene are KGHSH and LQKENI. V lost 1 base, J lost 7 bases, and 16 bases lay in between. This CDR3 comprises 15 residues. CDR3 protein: CASSPRPPSVGEAFF. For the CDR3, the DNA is TGTGCCAGCTCACCACGGCCGCCGAGTGTTGGTGAAGCTTTCTTT.

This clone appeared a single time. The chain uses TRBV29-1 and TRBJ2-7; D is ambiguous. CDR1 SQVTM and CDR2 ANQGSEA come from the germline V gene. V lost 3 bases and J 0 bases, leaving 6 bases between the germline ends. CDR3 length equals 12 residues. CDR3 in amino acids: CSVEADSYEQYF. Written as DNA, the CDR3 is TGCAGCGTTGAGGCAGACTCCTACGAGCAGTACTTC.

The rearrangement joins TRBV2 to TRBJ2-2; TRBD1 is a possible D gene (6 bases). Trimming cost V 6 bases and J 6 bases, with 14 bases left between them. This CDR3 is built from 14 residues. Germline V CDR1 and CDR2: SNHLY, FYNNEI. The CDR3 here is CASRGVGTSGELFF. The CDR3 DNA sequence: TGTGCCAGCAGGGGAGTCGGGACATCCGGGGAGCTGTTTTTT.

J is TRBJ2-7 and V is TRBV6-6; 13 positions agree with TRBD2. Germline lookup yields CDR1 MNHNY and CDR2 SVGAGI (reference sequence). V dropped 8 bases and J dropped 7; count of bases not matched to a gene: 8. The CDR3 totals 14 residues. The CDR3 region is CASSGLAGSREQYF. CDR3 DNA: TGTGCCAGCTCGGGACTAGCGGGATCGCGGGAGCAGTACTTC.

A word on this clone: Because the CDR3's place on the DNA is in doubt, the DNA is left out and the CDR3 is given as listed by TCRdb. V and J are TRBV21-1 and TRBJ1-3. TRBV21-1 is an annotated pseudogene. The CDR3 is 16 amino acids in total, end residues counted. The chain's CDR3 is CASSKVGGGSGNTIYF.

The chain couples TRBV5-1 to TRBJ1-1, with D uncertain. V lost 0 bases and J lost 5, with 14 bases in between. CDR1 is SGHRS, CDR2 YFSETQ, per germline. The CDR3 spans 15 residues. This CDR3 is CASSLGTGSYTEAFF. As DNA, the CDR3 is TGCGCCAGCAGCTTGGGAACGGGGAGCTATACTGAAGCTTTCTTT.

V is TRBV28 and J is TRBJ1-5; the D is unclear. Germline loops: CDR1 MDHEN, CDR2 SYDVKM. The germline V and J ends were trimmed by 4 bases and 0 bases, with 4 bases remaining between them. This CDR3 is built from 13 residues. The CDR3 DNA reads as TGTGCCAGCAGTTACAGTAGCAATCAGCCCCAGCATTTT. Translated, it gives CASSYSSNQPQHF.

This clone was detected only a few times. For the CDR3, the DNA is TGTGCCAGCCGCCGACTAGCGGGAGGGCACGAGCAGTACTTC. It encodes CASRRLAGGHEQYF. The chain has TRBV2 and TRBJ2-7, with 14 bases that match TRBD2. The CDR3 length is 14 residues. The V gene end was trimmed by 8 bases and the J gene end by 5 bases; junction bases not matched to a gene: 5. Germline CDR1 and CDR2: SNHLY and FYNNEI.

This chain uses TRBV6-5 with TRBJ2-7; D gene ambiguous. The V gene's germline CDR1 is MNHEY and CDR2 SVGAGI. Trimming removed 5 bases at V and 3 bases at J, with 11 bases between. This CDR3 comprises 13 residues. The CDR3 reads CASSQSQVYEQYF. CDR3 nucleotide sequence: TGTGCCAGCAGTCAGTCTCAAGTCTACGAGCAGTACTTC.

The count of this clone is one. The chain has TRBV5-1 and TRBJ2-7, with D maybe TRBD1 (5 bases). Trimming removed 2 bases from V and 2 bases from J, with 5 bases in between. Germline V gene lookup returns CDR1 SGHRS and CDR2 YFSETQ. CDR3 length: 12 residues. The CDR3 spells CASSLQAYEQYF. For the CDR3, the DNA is TGCGCCAGCAGCTTACAGGCCTACGAGCAGTACTTC. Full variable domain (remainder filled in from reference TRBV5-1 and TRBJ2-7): KAGVTQTPRYLIKTRGQQVTLSCSPISGHRSVSWYQQTPGQGLQFLFEYFSETQRNKGNFPGRFSGRQFSNSRSEMNVSTLELGDSALYLCASSLQAYEQYFGPGTRLTVT.

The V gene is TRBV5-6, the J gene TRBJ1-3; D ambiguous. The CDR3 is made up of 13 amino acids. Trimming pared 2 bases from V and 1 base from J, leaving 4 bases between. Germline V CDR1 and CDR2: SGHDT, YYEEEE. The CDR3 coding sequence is TGTGCCAGCAGCTTCCAATCTGGAAACACCATATATTTT. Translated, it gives CASSFQSGNTIYF.

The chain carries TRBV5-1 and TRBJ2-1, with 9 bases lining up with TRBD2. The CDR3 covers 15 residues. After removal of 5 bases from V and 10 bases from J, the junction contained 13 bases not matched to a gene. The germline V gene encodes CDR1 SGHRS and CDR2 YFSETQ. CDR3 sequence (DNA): TGCGCCAGCAGTTACAGCGGGGGGACCTTCAGGGAGCAGTTCTTC. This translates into CASSYSGGTFREQFF. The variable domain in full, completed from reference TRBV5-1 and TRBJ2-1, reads KAGVTQTPRYLIKTRGQQVTLSCSPISGHRSVSWYQQTPGQGLQFLFEYFSETQRNKGNFPGRFSGRQFSNSRSEMNVSTLELGDSALYLCASSYSGGTFREQFFGPGTRLTVL.